The next 7 T cell receptor beta chains were all read from a single sample in a study of Graves' ophthalmopathy and Graves' hyperthyroidism. For repertoire sequencing, the TCR beta CDR3 regions were amplified from RNA transcripts. HTBI primers primed a first-round RT-PCR, and a second-round multiplex PCR followed. TCRdb recomputed calls from the multiplex PCR reads with MiXCR, one row per CDR3 protein. The data contain 300,000 to 400,000 distinct CDR3 sequences, about 17% of them singletons. The specimen sequenced was peripheral blood. The receptor set was obtained from an adult man with Graves' ophthalmopathy.

At least ten counts were recorded for this clonotype. This CDR3 reads CASSQGQTTTYEQYF. DNA of the CDR3: TGTGCCAGCTCCCAAGGACAGACTACGACCTACGAGCAGTACTTC. The chain carries TRBV18 and TRBJ2-7, with D tentatively TRBD1 (6 bases). Per the germline V gene, CDR1 is KGHSH and CDR2 is LQKENI. The ends were cut back, 6 bases at V and 2 bases at J, with 17 bases in the middle. The CDR3 runs 15 residues.

In its sample, this clonotype was seen many times. The V and J genes are TRBV30 and TRBJ2-5, with D possibly being TRBD2 (6 bases). V shed 4 bases and J shed 5 bases, with 23 bases lying between them. This CDR3 has 16 amino acids. The germline V gene encodes CDR1 GTSNPN and CDR2 SVGIG (reference sequence). CDR3 bases: TGTGCCTGGACCCATTACCGGGCCTACGGAGGGGAGACCCAGTACTTC. Translating it yields CAWTHYRAYGGETQYF.

Many counts were recorded for this clonotype. V usage is TRBV6-5 and J usage is TRBJ1-5; 7 nucleotides line up with TRBD1. The trim removed 0 bases at V and 2 bases at J, leaving 4 bases unmatched. Germline V gene data show CDR1 as MNHEY and CDR2 as SVGAGI. The CDR3 loop spans 16 amino acids. CDR3 nucleotide sequence: TGTGCCAGCAGTTACTCGAGCAGGGGGGGCAATCAGCCCCAGCATTTT. It specifies CASSYSSRGGNQPQHF.

In this sample, this clonotype turned up many times. The chain is built from TRBV6-1 and TRBJ1-2, with 12 bases lining up with TRBD1. V was clipped by 2 bases and J by 6 bases; unmatched bases: 10. The CDR3 has 17 amino acids. From germline, CDR1 is MNHNS and CDR2 SASEGT. CDR3 DNA sequence: TGTGCCAGCAGTGAATTGGATGGGACAGGGGGCGGGAATGGCTACACCTTC. The encoded protein is CASSELDGTGGGNGYTF.

This clonotype was seen ten or more times. The chain is built from TRBV6-1 and TRBJ2-7; D is unresolved. Per the germline V gene, CDR1 is MNHNS and CDR2 is SASEGT. The V and J ends lost 3 bases and 3 bases respectively, with 9 bases between them. The CDR3 loop spans 13 amino acids. CDR3 protein: CASSDWPLYEQYF. In DNA, the CDR3 is TGTGCCAGCAGTGATTGGCCCCTCTACGAGCAGTACTTC.

At least ten counts were recorded for this clonotype. The rearrangement joins TRBV5-1 to TRBJ2-5; a weak D match, TRBD2 (5 bases). Per germline, CDR1 SGHRS and CDR2 YFSETQ. The CDR3 spans 14 residues. V gave up 10 bases and J gave up 5 bases, with 21 bases separating them. CDR3: CAGSLQGGLETQYF. Here the CDR3 DNA reads TGCGCCGGATCCTTGCAAGGAGGTTTGGAGACCCAGTACTTC.

This clonotype showed up many times. This chain joins TRBV7-2 and TRBJ1-6; 8 bases map to TRBD1. Unmatched junction bases numbered 2, after V lost 1 base and J lost 6 bases. Germline lookup yields CDR1 SGHTA and CDR2 FQGNSA. The CDR3 loop spans 15 amino acids. The CDR3 nucleotides are TGTGCCAGCAGCTTAGTGACAGGGGCTAATTCACCCCTCCACTTT. This codes for CASSLVTGANSPLHF.